The next 13 T cell receptor beta chains were all read from a single sample in a study of shared clonotypes between healthy human individuals. Sequencing used immunoSEQ multiplex PCR; TCRdb keeps in-frame clones, though not all of them. The sample consists of 2.3 million or so clones, approximately 95% of them appearing once. Material: naive CD4+ T cells from PBMCs. Subset denoted: CD45RA+ positively selected. The receptors come from a man younger than 30 in good health. Some clones in this sample may be carry-over from other donors' samples.

V and J are TRBV5-1 and TRBJ1-1; 7 nucleotides line up with TRBD1. The CDR3 spans 15 residues. Looked up from germline, CDR1 is SGHRS and CDR2 is YFSETQ. Trimming took 5 bases from V and 4 from J; bases not matched to a gene: 11. This CDR3 reads CASRTTGAGGTEAFF. CDR3 sequence (DNA): TGCGCCAGCAGGACAACAGGGGCGGGGGGCACTGAAGCTTTCTTT.

The chain couples TRBV28 to TRBJ2-7, with D uncertain. V lost 10 bases, J lost 3 bases, and 10 bases lay in between. CDR3 length equals 11 residues. CDR1 is MDHEN, CDR2 SYDVKM, per germline. The CDR3 is CATRSLYEQYF. In DNA form, the CDR3 reads TGTGCCACCAGATCTCTCTACGAGCAGTACTTC.

The V call is TRBV4-3, the J call TRBJ2-7; D not resolved. Germline V gene data show CDR1 as LGHNA and CDR2 as YSLEER. V lost 4 bases, J lost 3 bases, and 16 bases lay in between. The CDR3 covers 15 residues. CDR3 protein: CASSLTLVQHYEQYF. CDR3 nucleotides: TGCGCCAGCAGCCTTACCCTGGTTCAACACTACGAGCAGTACTTC.

This chain links TRBV29-1 with TRBJ2-1; 8 nucleotides match TRBD2. The V and J ends lost 4 bases and 10 bases, in that order; junction bases with no gene match: 12. Germline V gives CDR1 SQVTM, CDR2 ANQGSEA. This CDR3 is built from 14 residues. The CDR3 sequence: CSVAGRAALVEQFF. In DNA form, the CDR3 reads TGCAGCGTTGCCGGGAGGGCCGCACTTGTCGAGCAGTTCTTC.

The V and J genes are TRBV5-4 and TRBJ1-4; D is possibly TRBD1 (5 bases). Germline V gene lookup returns CDR1 SGHNT and CDR2 YYREEE (reference sequence). Between the trimmed V and J ends, which lost 4 bases and 7 bases, there was a span of 17 bases. The CDR3 consists of 15 residues. CDR3 residues: CASSPGARQGEKLFF. In DNA, the CDR3 is TGTGCCAGCAGCCCCGGGGCCAGGCAGGGTGAAAAACTGTTTTTT.

The chain carries TRBV4-1 and TRBJ2-1; TRBD2 agrees at 7 bases. Per the germline V gene, CDR1 is MGHRA and CDR2 is YSYEKL. The CDR3 totals 17 residues. V gave up 1 base and J gave up 5 bases; unmatched junction bases: 11. The CDR3 loop is CASSQGWAGVLNNEQFF. CDR3 coding DNA: TGCGCCAGCAGCCAAGGGTGGGCGGGAGTTCTAAACAATGAGCAGTTCTTC.

V usage is TRBV5-4 and J usage is TRBJ1-1; D perhaps matches TRBD1 (5 bases). The V end lost 4 bases, the J end lost 5 bases, and 15 bases lay between the germline ends. CDR3 length equals 14 residues. In germline, CDR1 is SGHNT, CDR2 YYREEE (reference sequence). In DNA form, the CDR3 reads TGTGCCAGCAGCGTAGCAGGGCGCGGGACTGAAGCTTTCTTT. This translates into CASSVAGRGTEAFF.

This clone is a singleton in its sample. The genes are TRBV19 and TRBJ2-7, with 9 bases aligning to TRBD1. The CDR3 runs to 14 residues. Trimming removed 3 bases from V and 5 bases from J; junction bases left unmatched: 5. Looked up from germline, CDR1 is LNHDA and CDR2 is SQIVND (reference sequence). The CDR3 region has the DNA TGTGCCAGTAGTATCGTACAGGGGGCCAACGAGCAGTACTTC. It translates to CASSIVQGANEQYF.

The CDR3 DNA is TGTGCCAGCAGCGTAGTCGGTAGCGGGGGCACGGGGGAGACCCAGTACTTC. The encoded protein is CASSVVGSGGTGETQYF. The chain employs TRBV9 and TRBJ2-5; 9 bases line up with TRBD2. The CDR3 has 17 amino acids. V dropped 0 bases and J dropped 5; count of bases not matched to a gene: 11. Germline assignment: CDR1 SGDLS and CDR2 YYNGEE.

The chain recombines TRBV10-3 with TRBJ1-4, with D possibly being TRBD1 (5 bases). Germline V gene lookup returns CDR1 ENHRY and CDR2 SYGVKD. CDR3 length: 12 amino acids. With 2 bases removed from V and 12 bases from J, the gap between germline ends came to 10 bases. CDR3 bases: TGTGCCATCAGTGAGCGAGGGGTAGAACTGTTTTTT. This translates into CAISERGVELFF.

The V call is TRBV11-2, the J call TRBJ1-2; the match to TRBD1 covers 7 bases. Germline assignment: CDR1 SGHAT and CDR2 FQNNGV. V was clipped by 5 bases and J by 4 bases; unmatched bases: 10. CDR3 length: 15 amino acids. In nucleotides, the CDR3 is TGTGCCAGCAGCCCAATGACAGGGCCCTCCTATGGCTACACCTTC. Translation gives CASSPMTGPSYGYTF.

The CDR3 here is CASSLEGGHNEQFF. The CDR3 DNA reads TGTGCCAGCAGCTTAGAAGGCGGCCACAATGAGCAGTTCTTC. This rearrangement joins TRBV7-2 to TRBJ2-1, with no clear D. V gave up 1 base and J gave up 5 bases, with 9 bases separating them. Per the germline V gene, CDR1 is SGHTA and CDR2 is FQGNSA. The CDR3 consists of 14 residues.

The chain joins TRBV10-3 to TRBJ1-4; 7 positions agree with TRBD1. The CDR3 has 13 residues. Germline lookup yields CDR1 ENHRY and CDR2 SYGVKD. After removal of 8 bases from V and 5 bases from J, the junction contained 5 bases not matched to a gene. This CDR3 is CAIGGTVNEKLFF. CDR3 in DNA: TGTGCCATCGGTGGGACAGTCAATGAAAAACTGTTTTTT.